Below, 25 T cell receptor beta chains from the same sample are listed, as sequenced in a study of CD8 T cells in ankylosing spondylitis. TCRdb analysed the 5' RACE reads with MiXCR anew, one entry per CDR3 protein. The repertoire includes a few hundred thousand distinct CDR3 sequences, around 21% of them detected once, and roughly 3.6% sits in the top ten. Material for sequencing was blood, either unsorted or a sorted T cell fraction (not recorded which). Source of these receptors: a female donor with ankylosing spondylitis or in good health (not recorded which).

This clonotype was seen ten or more times. The J gene is TRBJ1-5, the V gene TRBV12-3 or TRBV12-4; unclear D gene. V dropped 5 bases and J dropped 1 base, with 9 bases sitting between them. CDR3 length: 14 residues. The CDR3 nucleotides read TGTGCCAGCAGTGCTTCGGGGAGCAATCAGCCCCAGCATTTT. Protein: CASSASGSNQPQHF.

The chain employs TRBV30 and TRBJ2-3, with TRBD2 matching 10 bases. V lost 2 bases, J lost 0 bases, and 8 bases stayed unmatched. The germline V gene encodes CDR1 GTSNPN and CDR2 SVGIG (reference sequence). The CDR3 covers 17 residues. The CDR3, as DNA: TGTGCCTGGAGTTTGGCTAGCGGGAGTCCCAGCACAGATACGCAGTATTTT. It encodes CAWSLASGSPSTDTQYF.

This chain links TRBV18 with TRBJ1-3, with D possibly matching TRBD1 (5 bases). CDR3 size: 16 residues. The V end was cut by 2 bases, the J end by 4 bases, with 15 bases between. The germline CDR1 and CDR2 sequences are KGHSH and LQKENI. CDR3: CASSPELGTFGNTIYF. Here the CDR3 DNA reads TGTGCCAGCTCACCAGAGTTGGGGACGTTCGGAAACACCATATATTTT.

The gene calls are TRBV24-1 and TRBJ2-1; TRBD1 agrees at 7 bases. V dropped 5 bases and J dropped 7; count of bases not matched to a gene: 7. The CDR3 spans 14 residues. The germline V gene encodes CDR1 KGHDR and CDR2 SFDVKD. The CDR3 DNA follows: TGTGCCACCAGTGGACAGGGAAGTTGGAATGAGCAGTTCTTC. Its protein product is CATSGQGSWNEQFF.

Only a few counts were recorded for this clonotype. The rearrangement links TRBV5-1 to TRBJ2-7; 10 nucleotides match TRBD2. Germline-derived CDR1 and CDR2 are SGHRS and YFSETQ. This CDR3 region has 14 residues. Losses at the gene ends were 4 bases for V and 1 base for J; bases not matched to a gene: 2. CDR3 sequence reads: CASSPGLASYEQYF. The CDR3 region has the DNA TGCGCCAGCAGCCCGGGACTAGCGTCCTACGAGCAGTACTTC.

This clonotype was found many times. V usage is TRBV25-1 and J usage is TRBJ2-2; D call uncertain. CDR3 length: 11 residues. CDR1 and CDR2 (germline): MGHDK, SYGVNS. V dropped 6 bases and J dropped 8 bases, with 7 bases sitting between them. CDR3: CASREWGELFF. CDR3 sequence (DNA): TGTGCCAGCAGGGAGTGGGGGGAGCTGTTTTTT.

This clonotype has only a few counts. The rearrangement links TRBV6-1 to TRBJ2-7; 7 positions agree with TRBD1. The CDR3 extends over 14 amino acids. V dropped 6 bases and J dropped 5; count of bases not matched to a gene: 10. Germline CDR1 MNHNS, CDR2 SASEGT. CDR3 amino acids: CASSQGVRGHEQYF. DNA for the CDR3: TGTGCCAGCAGCCAGGGAGTAAGGGGGCACGAGCAGTACTTC.

The V and J genes are TRBV20-1 and TRBJ1-6; D unclear. The length of the CDR3 is 12 residues. Germline V CDR1 and CDR2: DFQATT, SNEGSKA (reference sequence). Trimming took off 3 bases at V and 14 bases at J, with 14 bases between the two ends. The CDR3 region is CSASPQTSALHF. The CDR3 DNA sequence: TGCAGTGCTAGTCCACAAACTTCGGCCCTCCACTTT.

This clonotype has only a few counts. The chain has TRBV6-2 or TRBV6-3 and TRBJ1-5, with a possible D match to TRBD1 (6 bases). Deletions cut 6 bases from V and 5 bases from J, with 11 bases between. The CDR3 totals 13 residues. CDR1 MNHEY and CDR2 SVGEGT come from the germline V gene. CDR3 in amino acids: CASSGQFYQPQHF. CDR3 DNA sequence: TGTGCCAGCAGCGGACAGTTTTATCAGCCCCAGCATTTT.

The J gene is TRBJ2-1, the V gene TRBV29-1; D gene ambiguous. The V gene lost 0 bases and the J gene lost 10 bases, with 10 bases spanning the gap. Germline loops: CDR1 SQVTM, CDR2 ANQGSEA. The CDR3 totals 12 residues. CDR3 nucleotide sequence: TGCAGCGTTGAAGAGGCCGGGCCCGAGCAGTTCTTC. Translating it yields CSVEEAGPEQFF.

This chain connects TRBV10-3 to TRBJ1-2; 10 nucleotides agree with TRBD1. The CDR3 is 16 residues long. Germline CDR1 is ENHRY and CDR2 is SYGVKD. The junction had 8 bases not matched to a gene; V was cut back by 2 bases and J by 5 bases. The CDR3 DNA reads as TGTGCCATCAGTGAGCCGAGACAGGGGGCGGGGTATGGCTACACCTTC. Protein sequence: CAISEPRQGAGYGYTF.

This clonotype turned up a few times. The chain employs TRBV24-1 and TRBJ2-1; D gene unclear. V was cut by 2 bases and J by 0 bases, with 13 bases left in between. The CDR3 spans 17 residues. Germline V gene data show CDR1 as KGHDR and CDR2 as SFDVKD. CDR3 sequence: CATSDSLGSSSYNEQFF. The CDR3 coding sequence is TGTGCCACCAGTGATTCCCTCGGGTCGAGCTCCTACAATGAGCAGTTCTTC.

This clonotype was counted ten times or more. The CDR3 loop is CAITPRADYEQYF. For the CDR3, the DNA is TGTGCCATCACACCCAGGGCTGATTACGAGCAGTACTTC. The chain has TRBV10-3 and TRBJ2-7; TRBD1 might be the D (5 bases). Trimming pared 7 bases from V and 4 bases from J, leaving 14 bases between. The CDR3 totals 13 residues. In germline, CDR1 is ENHRY, CDR2 SYGVKD.

This clonotype was seen repeatedly, ten times or more. V is TRBV20-1 and J is TRBJ1-5; D not resolved. The CDR3 covers 18 residues. CDR1 and CDR2 (germline): DFQATT, SNEGSKA (reference sequence). The ends were cut back, 0 bases at V and 0 bases at J, with 18 bases in the middle. The DNA for the CDR3 is TGCAGTGCTAGAGATGGCAGCAGGACGTTTAGTAGCAATCAGCCCCAGCATTTT. It specifies CSARDGSRTFSSNQPQHF.

The rearrangement joins TRBV28 to TRBJ2-4; D is ambiguous. The CDR3 has 15 amino acids. Germline V gives CDR1 MDHEN, CDR2 SYDVKM. Trimming removed 6 bases at V and 0 bases at J, with 12 bases between. The CDR3 sequence is CASRGGELAKNIQYF. For the CDR3, the DNA is TGTGCCAGCAGAGGTGGGGAACTAGCCAAAAACATTCAGTACTTC.

This clonotype occurred a few times. The chain couples TRBV29-1 to TRBJ2-1; 7 nucleotides line up with TRBD1. Germline-derived CDR1 and CDR2 are SQVTM and ANQGSEA. V lost 6 bases to trimming and J lost 3 bases; unmatched junction nucleotides: 5. The CDR3 consists of 13 residues. DNA for the CDR3: TGCAGCGTGCGGACAGGTCGCTACAATGAGCAGTTCTTC. It encodes CSVRTGRYNEQFF.

This clonotype was seen more than once but under ten times. The chain uses TRBV13 and TRBJ2-1; D is possibly TRBD2 (6 bases). The CDR3 is 15 residues long. Trimming took off 3 bases at V and 2 bases at J, with 11 bases between the two ends. In germline, CDR1 is PRHDT, CDR2 FYEKMQ (reference sequence). CDR3 DNA: TGTGCCAGCAGCTTTCGGGGGAGGCCCTACAATGAGCAGTTCTTC. It encodes CASSFRGRPYNEQFF.

The V gene is TRBV5-1, the J gene TRBJ1-6, with D unclear. V lost 3 bases to trimming and J lost 9 bases, with 19 bases between them. From germline, CDR1 is SGHRS and CDR2 YFSETQ. CDR3 length: 16 amino acids. The CDR3 DNA sequence: TGCGCCAGCAGCTCGGGAGGAGTGGACTCTTTTTCACCCCTCCACTTT. Protein: CASSSGGVDSFSPLHF.

This clonotype was found a few times. The rearrangement links TRBV6-2 or TRBV6-3 to TRBJ2-7; D unclear. Per the germline V gene, CDR1 is MNHEY and CDR2 is SVGEGT. V dropped 6 bases and J dropped 3 bases, with 9 bases sitting between them. The CDR3 runs 12 residues. The CDR3 DNA follows: TGTGCCAGCAGCCACCTCCTCTACGAGCAGTACTTC. Its translation: CASSHLLYEQYF.

Ten or more counts support this clonotype. Its ends do not fully match the called genes, so a read error is possible. CDR3 region: CASSPGIRFF. CDR3 in DNA: TGTGCCAGCAGCCCAGGGATTCGATTCTTC. The chain combines TRBV7-6 with TRBJ1-2; tentative D call: TRBD1 (5 bases). The CDR3 length is 10 residues. CDR1 is SGHVS, CDR2 FNYEAQ, per germline.

The chain recombines TRBV9 with TRBJ2-2, with D unresolved. V dropped 2 bases and J dropped 4 bases, with 12 bases sitting between them. This CDR3 comprises 15 residues. Germline CDR1 reads SGDLS; CDR2 reads YYNGEE. The CDR3 is CASSVSLGLTGELFF. The CDR3 bases are TGTGCCAGCAGCGTCTCGTTGGGTCTCACCGGGGAGCTGTTTTTT.

The table lists this clonotype with many counts. The V and J genes are TRBV15 and TRBJ2-1, with TRBD2 matching over 9 bases. The V segment lost 3 bases and the J segment 11 bases; nucleotides outside the gene matches: 5. The CDR3 covers 13 residues. Per germline, CDR1 LNHNV and CDR2 YYDKDF (reference sequence). CDR3 DNA: TGTGCCACCAGCAGGGGACTAGCAATGCAGCAGTTCTTC. The encoded protein is CATSRGLAMQQFF.

Notes on this clonotype: An end of the junction differs from the germline gene, which may be a read error. CDR3 in DNA: TGTGCCAGCAGCTACTCTAGCGGGAGTACGCACGAGCAGTACTTC. Protein product: CASSYSSGSTHEQYF. The gene calls are TRBV6-5 and TRBJ2-7; TRBD2 aligns across 10 bases. The CDR3 is made up of 15 amino acids. Per the germline V gene, CDR1 is MNHEY and CDR2 is SVGAGI.

This clonotype was counted many times. This chain connects TRBV20-1 to TRBJ2-7, with 12 bases that match TRBD2. This CDR3 has 16 amino acids. The germline CDR1 and CDR2 sequences are DFQATT and SNEGSKA (reference sequence). Trimming removed 6 bases from V and 3 bases from J; junction bases left unmatched: 12. DNA for the CDR3: TGCAGTGCCAGGACTAGCGGGATAGGAACCTTCTACGAGCAGTACTTC. This sequence encodes CSARTSGIGTFYEQYF.

The V gene is TRBV20-1, the J gene TRBJ2-7, with D perhaps TRBD2 (6 bases). CDR3 size: 12 residues. Germline assignment: CDR1 DFQATT and CDR2 SNEGSKA (reference sequence). Trimming left V 7 bases short and J 5 bases short, with 15 bases between. CDR3 DNA sequence: TGCAGTGTCTGGAGGGCCGGCAACGAGCAGTACTTC. It encodes CSVWRAGNEQYF.